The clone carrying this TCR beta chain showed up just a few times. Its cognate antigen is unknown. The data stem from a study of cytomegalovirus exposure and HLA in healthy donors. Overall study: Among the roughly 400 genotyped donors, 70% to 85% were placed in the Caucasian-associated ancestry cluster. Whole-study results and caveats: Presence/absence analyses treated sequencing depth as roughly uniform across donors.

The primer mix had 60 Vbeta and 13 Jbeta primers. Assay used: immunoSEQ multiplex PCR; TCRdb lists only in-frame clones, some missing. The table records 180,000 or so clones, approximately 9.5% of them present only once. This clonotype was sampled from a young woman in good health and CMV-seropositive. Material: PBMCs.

The CDR3 region has the DNA TGTGCCAGCAGTGAATTGGGGGCTACTCAGCCCCAGCATTTT. It codes for CASSELGATQPQHF. The chain has TRBV2 and TRBJ1-5, with D tentatively TRBD1 (6 bases). This CDR3 has 14 amino acids. The V gene lost 2 bases and the J gene lost 6 bases, with 11 bases spanning the gap. Looked up from germline, CDR1 is SNHLY and CDR2 is FYNNEI.